This T cell receptor beta chain was captured by sequencing in a study of T-cell reconstitution after alpha-beta-depleted transplantation in children (dated by TCRdb to about 2016). Notes on the research overall: Using TCR repertoire profiling, the study quantitatively followed how T-cell immune reconstitution unfolded in children after TCRalphabeta/CD19-depleted allogeneic hematopoietic cell transplantation.

Library preparation was by PCR. The instrument given in TCRdb is Illumina HiSeq 2500. TCR library preparation used molecular barcoding, with unique molecular identifiers applied to normalize quantification of the TCRbeta repertoire. The public reads were reprocessed in TCRdb via fastp at Q25 and MiXCR, keeping in-frame beta chains. Each entry is one CDR3 protein sequence, shown with its most common DNA and genes. This sample has 130,000 to 150,000 distinct CDR3 sequences in its table, and more than 8% of those were observed once. The biggest ten clones account for roughly 18% of the sample. The CDR3 holds 15 amino acids from the cysteine to the phenylalanine. CDR3 DNA is the only sequence kept; it has 45 bases, read in frame from the first base. The germline V gene provides CDR1 MGHDK and CDR2 SYGVNS. At the junction V is shortened by 0 bases and J by 2 bases, with 11 bases in between. General study outcomes and caveats: Over subsequent months, a decline in hyperexpanded clone frequencies was noted, and after one year, T-cell counts and TCRbeta diversity were mostly ascribed to newly produced T cells. The apparently early recovery of alphabetaT-cell counts about two months after transplant reportedly depended on only several hundred rapidly expanded clones that came from non-depleted graft cells. In some patients, the high TCRbeta diversity seen at day 60 was put down to recipient T cells and intrathymic progenitors that had survived conditioning.

This clonotype was detected many times. The antigen it binds to is not known. Per-base qualities were not stored, and no clone one base away is much larger. Interpreted using the paper, the treatment or condition label stands for: allogeneic hematopoietic cell transplantation with graft depleted of TCRalphabeta T cells and CD19 B cells. TCRalphabeta/CD19-depleted allogeneic hematopoietic cell grafts were given to the transplant recipients, all of whom were children. This TCR derives from a female patient aged 2-10 years who had a stem cell transplant for congenital amegakaryocytic thrombocytopenia, so the T cells may come from the graft donor. The sample in question was PBMCs, mostly from graft donor cells, obtained 180 days after TCRalphabeta/CD19-depleted stem cell transplant. The sequence links TRBV25-1 to TRBJ2-7; TRBD2 could be the D gene, as 6 bases match. CDR3 protein: CASSEYKEGTYEQYF. The DNA sequence reads TGTGCCAGCAGTGAATATAAGGAGGGAACCTACGAGCAGTACTTC.